The 21 T cell receptor beta chains below come from one sample, sequenced in a study of blood T cell repertoires in COVID-19. Profiling relied on immunoSEQ multiplex PCR, and the TCRdb table lists in-frame clones only, not all of them. Among under 200,000 clones listed, more than 75% were seen once. The sample taken for sequencing was peripheral blood. These receptors were collected from a woman in her thirties or forties with COVID-19, enrolled during active disease.

The chain links TRBV2 to TRBJ1-2; D possibly corresponds to TRBD1 (5 bases). This CDR3 has 16 residues. Germline V gene lookup returns CDR1 SNHLY and CDR2 FYNNEI. V was shortened by 6 bases and J by 7 bases, with 24 bases between the two germline ends. DNA for the CDR3: TGTGCCAGCAGCGTGGGAGGGACCCTCCTAAAAAGTGGCTACACCTTC. Encoded protein: CASSVGGTLLKSGYTF.

As to this clone: The junction does not match germline at one end; this may be a read error. The gene calls are TRBV30 and TRBJ2-7, with 10 bases identical to TRBD1. Germline assignment: CDR1 GTSNPN and CDR2 SVGIG (reference sequence). CDR3 size: 13 residues. In nucleotides, the CDR3 is TGTGCCTGGGCCCACCTAGACAGGGGGCCCGAAGACTTC. It codes for CAWAHLDRGPEDF.

The chain couples TRBV19 to TRBJ2-7; D gene unclear. The CDR3 is 15 amino acids. The germline V and J ends were trimmed by 5 bases and 2 bases, with 16 bases remaining between them. The V gene's germline CDR1 is LNHDA and CDR2 SQIVND (reference sequence). The CDR3 DNA is TGTGCCAGTAGTTCTCTACTGACTGTCACCTACGAGCAGTACTTC. This sequence encodes CASSSLLTVTYEQYF. The full variable domain, in which reference TRBV19 and TRBJ2-7 provide the parts outside the CDR3, is DGGITQSPKYLFRKEGQNVTLSCEQNLNHDAMYWYRQDPGQGLRLIYYSQIVNDFQKGDIAEGYSVSREKKESFPLTVTSAQKNPTAFYLCASSSLLTVTYEQYFGPGTRLTVT.

The chain recombines TRBV11-2 with TRBJ2-2; tentatively, D is TRBD2 (5 bases). In germline, CDR1 is SGHAT, CDR2 FQNNGV. The CDR3 length is 16 residues. V lost 3 bases and J lost 8, with 19 bases in between. In DNA form, the CDR3 reads TGTGCCAGCAGCTTCAATTTGGGTTCGAGGGCTGGGGAGCTGTTTTTT. Translation gives CASSFNLGSRAGELFF.

This clone was picked up many times. This sequence joins TRBV2 and TRBJ2-7; 8 bases fit TRBD2. CDR1 and CDR2 (germline): SNHLY, FYNNEI. This CDR3 has 15 residues. Unmatched junction bases numbered 12, after V lost 6 bases and J lost 5 bases. CDR3 sequence (DNA): TGTGCCAGCAGCCAAGGGACTAGAGGACGGCACGAGCAGTACTTC. Protein: CASSQGTRGRHEQYF.

This rearrangement joins TRBV9 to TRBJ2-7; the match to TRBD1 covers 7 bases. J was trimmed by 7 bases and V by 0 bases; bases with no gene match: 1. The CDR3 extends over 12 amino acids. CDR1 is SGDLS and CDR2 is YYNGEE in the germline V gene. This CDR3 is CASSVGDREQYF. CDR3 coding DNA: TGTGCCAGCAGCGTAGGGGACAGAGAGCAGTACTTC.

The gene calls are TRBV2 and TRBJ1-5, with TRBD1 matching 8 bases. CDR1 and CDR2 from the germline V gene are SNHLY and FYNNEI. V shed 6 bases, J shed 6 bases, and the junction held 7 bases outside the gene matches. CDR3 length: 14 residues. CDR3 loop: CASRLQGAVQPQHF. The DNA of the CDR3 is TGTGCCAGCAGGCTCCAGGGGGCGGTTCAGCCCCAGCATTTT.

The V gene is TRBV5-1, the J gene TRBJ1-1; D perhaps matches TRBD1 (6 bases). Germline V CDR1 and CDR2: SGHRS, YFSETQ. V lost 4 bases, J lost 0 bases, and 10 bases lay in between. The CDR3 consists of 14 residues. The CDR3 region is CASSPDSLNTEAFF. As DNA, the CDR3 is TGCGCCAGCAGCCCGGACAGCTTGAACACTGAAGCTTTCTTT. Looking up the rest from reference TRBV5-1 and TRBJ1-1 gives the full variable domain: KAGVTQTPRYLIKTRGQQVTLSCSPISGHRSVSWYQQTPGQGLQFLFEYFSETQRNKGNFPGRFSGRQFSNSRSEMNVSTLELGDSALYLCASSPDSLNTEAFFGQGTRLTVV.

CDR3 in DNA: TGTGCCAGCAGCCGGCCGAGCGGAGTGAACACTGAAGCTTTCTTT. Its translation: CASSRPSGVNTEAFF. The genes are TRBV7-2 and TRBJ1-1; D not resolved. The germline V gene encodes CDR1 SGHTA and CDR2 FQGNSA. V lost 5 bases and J 0 bases, leaving 13 bases between the germline ends. The CDR3 contains 15 residues.

The J gene is TRBJ2-7, the V gene TRBV27; a possible D gene is TRBD2 (6 bases). The germline V gene has CDR1 MNHEY and CDR2 SMNVEV (reference sequence). The CDR3 extends over 12 amino acids. The V end lost 6 bases, the J end lost 3 bases, and 9 bases lay between the germline ends. In nucleotides, the CDR3 is TGTGCCAGCAGGACGGGACTCTACGAGCAGTACTTC. Encoded protein: CASRTGLYEQYF.

This chain joins TRBV9 and TRBJ1-2; possible D gene TRBD1, 5 bases. Germline V gene lookup returns CDR1 SGDLS and CDR2 YYNGEE. Trimming left V 0 bases short and J 0 bases short, with 9 bases between. The CDR3 is 15 residues long. CDR3 in DNA: TGTGCCAGCAGCGTAGATGGGGCTACTAACTATGGCTACACCTTC. This encodes CASSVDGATNYGYTF.

V gene TRBV6-6 combines with J gene TRBJ1-4; TRBD1 agrees at 8 bases. The CDR3 spans 15 residues. V was pared by 7 bases and J by 4 bases, with 8 bases of the junction left unmatched. Germline loops: CDR1 MNHNY, CDR2 SVGAGI (reference sequence). CDR3: CASTPTGALNEKLFF. CDR3 sequence (DNA): TGTGCCAGCACCCCGACAGGGGCGCTTAATGAAAAACTGTTTTTT.

The chain is built from TRBV19 and TRBJ2-7, with 8 positions matching TRBD1. This CDR3 is built from 14 residues. The V segment lost 5 bases and the J segment 7 bases; nucleotides outside the gene matches: 10. Germline CDR1 reads LNHDA; CDR2 reads SQIVND (reference sequence). The CDR3 nucleotides are TGTGCCAGTAGTCTCCAGGGGGCCACGGGGGAGCAGTACTTC. As protein: CASSLQGATGEQYF.

The chain recombines TRBV19 with TRBJ2-7, with TRBD2 identical over 14 bases. This CDR3 comprises 16 residues. The germline V gene has CDR1 LNHDA and CDR2 SQIVND (reference sequence). V gave up 5 bases and J gave up 5 bases; unmatched junction bases: 8. CDR3: CASSLGTSGRKNEQYF. CDR3 coding DNA: TGTGCCAGTAGTTTAGGGACTAGCGGGAGAAAGAACGAGCAGTACTTC.

V usage is TRBV7-2 and J usage is TRBJ1-2; possibly TRBD1 for D (6 bases). Looked up from germline, CDR1 is SGHTA and CDR2 is FQGNSA. Trimming removed 2 bases at V and 3 bases at J, with 10 bases between. The CDR3 spans 14 residues. The DNA for the CDR3 is TGTGCCAGCAGCTTACAGGGGCTCCACTATGGCTACACCTTC. The encoded protein is CASSLQGLHYGYTF.

The chain has TRBV2 and TRBJ1-6, with 7 bases that match TRBD1. Germline V CDR1 and CDR2: SNHLY, FYNNEI. This CDR3 is 16 amino acids long. V shed 1 base and J 5 bases; nucleotides not matched to a gene: 5. The DNA of the CDR3 is TGTGCCAGCAGTGAAGAACGGACAGGCAATAATTCACCCCTCCACTTT. It yields the protein CASSEERTGNNSPLHF.

The chain combines TRBV19 with TRBJ2-7; 11 bases are a match to TRBD1. V lost 8 bases and J lost 7; bases outside the gene matches: 7. Germline V gene data show CDR1 as LNHDA and CDR2 as SQIVND (reference sequence). CDR3 length: 13 amino acids. DNA for the CDR3: TGTGCCAGTCGAGGGACAGGGGGAAGTGAGCAGTACTTC. It encodes CASRGTGGSEQYF.

V usage is TRBV2 and J usage is TRBJ2-5; a weak D match, TRBD2 (6 bases). The V and J ends lost 10 bases and 2 bases respectively, with 14 bases between them. There are 13 residues in the CDR3. From germline, CDR1 is SNHLY and CDR2 FYNNEI. CDR3 sequence reads: CATRDSNQETQYF. The DNA of the CDR3 is TGTGCCACCCGGGACTCCAATCAAGAGACCCAGTACTTC.

This rearrangement joins TRBV6-4 to TRBJ2-1, with D possibly matching TRBD2 (5 bases). Germline CDR1 MRHNA, CDR2 SNTAGT. There are 13 residues in the CDR3. V gave up 4 bases and J gave up 5 bases, with 9 bases separating them. The chain's CDR3 is CASSVGSHNEQFF. In nucleotides, the CDR3 is TGTGCCAGCAGTGTAGGGAGCCACAATGAGCAGTTCTTC.

The rearrangement uses TRBV30 and TRBJ1-1; maybe TRBD1 (6 bases). This CDR3 has 15 amino acids. The germline V gene encodes CDR1 GTSNPN and CDR2 SVGIG (reference sequence). Trimming left V 2 bases short and J 1 base short, with 14 bases between. The DNA for the CDR3 is TGTGCCTGGAGTCTCCCGGGACAAGGGAACACTGAAGCTTTCTTT. Its translation: CAWSLPGQGNTEAFF.

The V and J genes are TRBV3-1 (or the pseudogene TRBV3-2) and TRBJ1-2; D is perhaps TRBD1 (6 bases). V was shortened by 1 base and J by 8 bases, with 17 bases between the two germline ends. Germline loops: CDR1 LGHDT, CDR2 YNNKEL (reference sequence). The CDR3 has 15 amino acids. DNA for the CDR3: TGTGCCAGCAGCCAAGTGGTGGGGGCCACGGGGGGCTACACCTTC. As protein: CASSQVVGATGGYTF.